This T cell receptor beta chain originates from a study of T cells expressing NK-cell markers. Study conclusions and caveats: NKG2C+ dominant clonotypes from over 5 donors made up roughly 1.0-8% of CD8+ T cells.

TCRdb re-called the 5' RACE reads and catalogs CDR3 proteins one per entry, DNA excluded. This sample contains under 500,000 distinct CDR3 sequences. Regarding this clonotype: Antigen: not known.

Germline loops: CDR1 LGHDT, CDR2 YNNKEL (reference sequence). This CDR3 region has 12 residues. The origin of this receptor is a woman between 18 and 75 years old in good health. The sample was blood T cells: a sorted CD56 or NKG2C T cell subset, CD4+ or CD8+ T cells, or bulk PBMC T cells (not recorded which). The chain links TRBV3-1 to TRBJ1-1; TCRdb proposes TRBD1, but this gene call is untestable without DNA. CDR3 protein: CASSPTETEAFF. The full variable domain, in which reference TRBV3-1 and TRBJ1-1 provide the parts outside the CDR3, is DTAVSQTPKYLVTQMGNDKSIKCEQNLGHDTMYWYKQDSKKFLKIMFSYNNKELIINETVPNRFSPKSPDKAHLNLHINSLELGDSAVYFCASSPTETEAFFGQGTRLTVV.